Listed here are 2 T cell receptor beta chains from one sample, sequenced in a study of STAT5B mutations in CD4+ large granular lymphocyte leukemia. This table comes from immunoSEQ multiplex PCR, and its TCRdb copy is limited to in-frame clones, with some not included. The sample lists more than 20,000 clones; approximately 80% were seen once. The sequenced material came from CD4+ T cells from blood buffy coats. Receptors were obtained from a human donor in good health.

The chain joins TRBV6-6 to TRBJ2-1; D ambiguous. Germline V lookup: CDR1 MNHNY, CDR2 SVGAGI (reference sequence). The CDR3 contains 14 residues. The V end was cut by 0 bases, the J end by 0 bases, with 3 bases between. CDR3: CASSYSSSYNEQFF. The DNA for the CDR3 is TGTGCCAGCAGTTACTCTAGCTCCTACAATGAGCAGTTCTTC.

The chain employs TRBV6-6 and TRBJ2-7; D remains unclear. Germline CDR1 reads MNHNY; CDR2 reads SVGAGI (reference sequence). V dropped 7 bases and J dropped 0 bases, with 13 bases sitting between them. This CDR3 is built from 14 residues. The CDR3 protein is CASIDDLSSYEQYF. DNA for the CDR3: TGTGCCAGCATCGACGACTTGAGCTCCTACGAGCAGTACTTC.